This T cell receptor beta chain was recovered during a study of cytomegalovirus exposure and HLA in healthy donors. V dropped 6 bases and J dropped 6; count of bases not matched to a gene: 6. The CDR3 extends over 14 amino acids. The germline V gene has CDR1 SGHRS and CDR2 YFSETQ. Amplification used 60 Vbeta primers and 13 Jbeta primers. Assay: immunoSEQ multiplex PCR; the TCRdb copy retains only in-frame clones and omits some. This table holds a few hundred thousand clones, over 60% found once. This rearrangement joins TRBV5-1 to TRBJ2-1; 10 bases fit TRBD2. The receptor comes from a man aged 18 to 29 in good health and CMV-seronegative. The sequenced material came from PBMCs. CDR3 amino acids: CASMGTSVTNEQFF. In DNA, the CDR3 is TGCGCCAGCATGGGGACTAGCGTAACCAATGAGCAGTTCTTC.